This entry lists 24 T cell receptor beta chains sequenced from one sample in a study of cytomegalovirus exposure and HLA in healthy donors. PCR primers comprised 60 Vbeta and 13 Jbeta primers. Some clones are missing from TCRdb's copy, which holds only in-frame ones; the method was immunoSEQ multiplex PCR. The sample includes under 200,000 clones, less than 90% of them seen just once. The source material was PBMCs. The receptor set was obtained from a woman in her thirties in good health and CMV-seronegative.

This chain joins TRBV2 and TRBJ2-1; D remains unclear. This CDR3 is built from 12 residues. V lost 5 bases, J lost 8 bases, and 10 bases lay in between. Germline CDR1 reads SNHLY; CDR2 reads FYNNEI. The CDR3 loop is CASSKPNDEQFF. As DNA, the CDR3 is TGTGCCAGCAGTAAACCTAACGATGAGCAGTTCTTC.

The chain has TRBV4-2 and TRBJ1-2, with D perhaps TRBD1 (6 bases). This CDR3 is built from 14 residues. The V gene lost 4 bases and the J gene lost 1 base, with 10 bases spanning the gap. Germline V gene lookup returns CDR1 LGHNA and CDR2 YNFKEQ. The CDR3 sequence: CASSPDRLNYGYTF. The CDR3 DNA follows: TGTGCCAGCAGCCCGGACAGACTTAACTATGGCTACACCTTC.

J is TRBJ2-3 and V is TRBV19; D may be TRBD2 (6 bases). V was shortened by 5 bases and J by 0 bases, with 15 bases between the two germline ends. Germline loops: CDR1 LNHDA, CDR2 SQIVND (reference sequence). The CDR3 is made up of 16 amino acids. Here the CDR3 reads CASSLPRDSSTDTQYF. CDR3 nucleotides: TGTGCCAGTAGTCTTCCACGGGACTCTAGCACAGATACGCAGTATTTT.

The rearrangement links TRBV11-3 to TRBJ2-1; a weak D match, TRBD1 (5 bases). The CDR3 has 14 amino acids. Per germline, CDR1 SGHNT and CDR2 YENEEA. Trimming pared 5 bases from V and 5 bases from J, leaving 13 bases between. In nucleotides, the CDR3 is TGTGCCAGCAGCCAGGGATCCCCGAACAATGAGCAGTTCTTC. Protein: CASSQGSPNNEQFF.

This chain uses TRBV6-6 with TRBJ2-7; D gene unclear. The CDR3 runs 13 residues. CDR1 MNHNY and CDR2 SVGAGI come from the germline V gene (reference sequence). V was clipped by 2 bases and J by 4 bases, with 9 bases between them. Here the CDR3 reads CASSYTLGYEQYF. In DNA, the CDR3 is TGTGCCAGCAGTTACACCCTCGGGTACGAGCAGTACTTC.

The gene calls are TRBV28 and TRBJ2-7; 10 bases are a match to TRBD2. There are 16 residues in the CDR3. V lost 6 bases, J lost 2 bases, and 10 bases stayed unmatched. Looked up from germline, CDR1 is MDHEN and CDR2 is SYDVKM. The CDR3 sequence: CASRQTSGFLPYEQYF. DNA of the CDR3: TGTGCCAGCAGACAGACTAGCGGGTTCCTTCCCTACGAGCAGTACTTC.

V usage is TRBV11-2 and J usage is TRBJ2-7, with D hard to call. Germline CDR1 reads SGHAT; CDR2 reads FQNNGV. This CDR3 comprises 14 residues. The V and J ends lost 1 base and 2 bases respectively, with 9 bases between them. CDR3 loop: CASSLVRNPYEQYF. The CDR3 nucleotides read TGTGCCAGCAGCTTAGTCAGGAATCCCTACGAGCAGTACTTC.

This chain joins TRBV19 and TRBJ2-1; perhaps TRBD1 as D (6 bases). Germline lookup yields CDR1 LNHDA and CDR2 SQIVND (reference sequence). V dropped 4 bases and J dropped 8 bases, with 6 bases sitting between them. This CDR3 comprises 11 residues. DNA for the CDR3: TGTGCCAGTAGTAAGGGGGATGAGCAGTTCTTC. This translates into CASSKGDEQFF.

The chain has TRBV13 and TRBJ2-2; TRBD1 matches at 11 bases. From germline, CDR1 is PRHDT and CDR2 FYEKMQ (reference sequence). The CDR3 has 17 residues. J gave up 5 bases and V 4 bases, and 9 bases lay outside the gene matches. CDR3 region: CASSSPPDRGLTGELFF. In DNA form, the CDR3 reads TGTGCCAGCAGCTCCCCACCGGACAGGGGGCTTACCGGGGAGCTGTTTTTT.

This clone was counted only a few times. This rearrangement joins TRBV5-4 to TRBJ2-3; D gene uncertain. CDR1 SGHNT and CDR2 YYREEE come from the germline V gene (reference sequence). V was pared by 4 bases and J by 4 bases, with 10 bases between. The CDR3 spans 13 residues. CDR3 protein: CASSGPGPDTQYF. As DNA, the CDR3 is TGTGCCAGCAGCGGTCCTGGGCCAGATACGCAGTATTTT.

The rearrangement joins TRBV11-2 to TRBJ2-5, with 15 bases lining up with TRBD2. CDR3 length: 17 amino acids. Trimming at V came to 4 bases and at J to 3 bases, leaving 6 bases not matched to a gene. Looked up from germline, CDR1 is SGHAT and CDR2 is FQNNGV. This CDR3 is CASSSSRTSGGEETQYF. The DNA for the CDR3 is TGTGCCAGCAGCTCCAGTCGGACTAGCGGGGGGGAAGAGACCCAGTACTTC.

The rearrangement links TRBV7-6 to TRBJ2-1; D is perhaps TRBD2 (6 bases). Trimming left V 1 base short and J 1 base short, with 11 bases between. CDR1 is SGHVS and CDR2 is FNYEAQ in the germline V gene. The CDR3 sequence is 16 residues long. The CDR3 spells CASSLGLARSYNEQFF. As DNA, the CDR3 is TGTGCCAGCAGCTTAGGGCTAGCGCGATCCTACAATGAGCAGTTCTTC. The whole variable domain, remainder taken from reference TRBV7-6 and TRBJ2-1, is GAGVSQSPRYKVTKRGQDVALRCDPISGHVSLYWYRQALGQGPEFLTYFNYEAQQDKSGLPNDRFSAERPEGSISTLTIQRTEQRDSAMYRCASSLGLARSYNEQFFGPGTRLTVL.

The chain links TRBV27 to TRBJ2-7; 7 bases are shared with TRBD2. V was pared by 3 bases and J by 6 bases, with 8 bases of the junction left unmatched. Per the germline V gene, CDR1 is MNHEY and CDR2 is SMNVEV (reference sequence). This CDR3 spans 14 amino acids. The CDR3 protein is CASSLGGDAGEQYF. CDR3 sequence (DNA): TGTGCCAGCAGTTTGGGAGGGGACGCCGGCGAGCAGTACTTC.

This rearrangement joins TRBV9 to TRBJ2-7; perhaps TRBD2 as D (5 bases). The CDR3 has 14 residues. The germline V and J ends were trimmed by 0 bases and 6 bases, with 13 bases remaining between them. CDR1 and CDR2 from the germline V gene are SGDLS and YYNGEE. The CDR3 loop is CASSVDDYQPEQYF. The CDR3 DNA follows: TGTGCCAGCAGCGTAGACGACTACCAGCCCGAGCAGTACTTC.

The chain's CDR3 is CASSSLTSSPEFF. In DNA, the CDR3 is TGTGCCAGCAGTTCCCTGACTAGCTCGCCGGAGTTCTTC. The J gene is TRBJ2-1, the V gene TRBV28, with 7 bases identical to TRBD2. The CDR3 is made up of 13 amino acids. The junction had 11 bases not matched to a gene; V was cut back by 4 bases and J by 14 bases. Germline V gene lookup returns CDR1 MDHEN and CDR2 SYDVKM.

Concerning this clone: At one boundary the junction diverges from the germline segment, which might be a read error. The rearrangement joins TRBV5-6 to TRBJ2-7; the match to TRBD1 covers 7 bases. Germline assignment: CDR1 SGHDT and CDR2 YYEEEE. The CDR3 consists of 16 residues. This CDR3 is CASSLVRGQFGYKQYF. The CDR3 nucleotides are TGTGCCAGCAGCTTGGTAAGGGGACAGTTCGGCTACAAGCAGTACTTC.

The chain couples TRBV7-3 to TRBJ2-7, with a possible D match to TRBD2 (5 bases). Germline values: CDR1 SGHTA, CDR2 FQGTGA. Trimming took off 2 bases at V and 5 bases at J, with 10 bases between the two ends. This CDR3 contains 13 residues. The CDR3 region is CASSLFFGDEQYF. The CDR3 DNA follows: TGTGCCAGCAGCTTATTCTTCGGGGACGAGCAGTACTTC.

DNA of the CDR3: TGCGCCAGCAGCTTGGAGGCAGCCAAAGGAGCTGGAAACACCATATATTTT. Protein: CASSLEAAKGAGNTIYF. V usage is TRBV5-1 and J usage is TRBJ1-3, with no clear D. This CDR3 has 17 amino acids. CDR1 is SGHRS, CDR2 YFSETQ, per germline. V dropped 0 bases and J dropped 2 bases, with 15 bases sitting between them.

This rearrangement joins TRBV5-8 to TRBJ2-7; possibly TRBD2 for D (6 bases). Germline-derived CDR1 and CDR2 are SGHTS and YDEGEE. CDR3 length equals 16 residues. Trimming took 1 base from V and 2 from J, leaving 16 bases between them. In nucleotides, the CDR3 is TGTGCCAGCAGCTTGTCCCCAGGAGGGAACACCTACGAGCAGTACTTC. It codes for CASSLSPGGNTYEQYF. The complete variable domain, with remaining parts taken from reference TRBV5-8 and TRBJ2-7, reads EAGVTQSPTHLIKTRGQQATLRCSPISGHTSVYWYQQALGLGLQFLLWYDEGEERNRGNFPPRFSGRQFPNYSSELNVNALELEDSALYLCASSLSPGGNTYEQYFGPGTRLTVT.

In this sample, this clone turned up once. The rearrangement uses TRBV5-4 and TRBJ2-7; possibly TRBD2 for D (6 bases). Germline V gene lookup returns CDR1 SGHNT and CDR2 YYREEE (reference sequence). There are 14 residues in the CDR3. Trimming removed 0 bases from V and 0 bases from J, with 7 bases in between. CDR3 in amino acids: CASSLVGGSYEQYF. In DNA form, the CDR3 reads TGTGCCAGCAGCTTGGTCGGGGGCTCCTACGAGCAGTACTTC.

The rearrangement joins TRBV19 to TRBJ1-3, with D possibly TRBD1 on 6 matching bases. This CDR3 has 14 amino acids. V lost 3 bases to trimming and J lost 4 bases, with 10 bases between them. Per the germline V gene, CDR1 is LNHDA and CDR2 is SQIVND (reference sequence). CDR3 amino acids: CASSIPGAGNTIYF. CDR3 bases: TGTGCCAGTAGTATTCCAGGGGCCGGAAACACCATATATTTT.

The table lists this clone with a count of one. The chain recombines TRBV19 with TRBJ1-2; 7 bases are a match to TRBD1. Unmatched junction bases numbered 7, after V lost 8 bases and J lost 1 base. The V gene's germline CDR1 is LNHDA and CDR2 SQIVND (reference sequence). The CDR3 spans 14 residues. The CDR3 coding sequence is TGTGCCAGTGGCACCGGGACAGATAACTATGGCTACACCTTC. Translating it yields CASGTGTDNYGYTF.

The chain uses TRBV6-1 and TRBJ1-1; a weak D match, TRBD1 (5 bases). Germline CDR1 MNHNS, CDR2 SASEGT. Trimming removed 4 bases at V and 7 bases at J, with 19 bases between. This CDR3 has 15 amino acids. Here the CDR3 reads CASSVDRAGTVEAFF. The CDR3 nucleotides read TGTGCCAGCAGTGTCGACAGAGCGGGGACGGTTGAAGCTTTCTTT.

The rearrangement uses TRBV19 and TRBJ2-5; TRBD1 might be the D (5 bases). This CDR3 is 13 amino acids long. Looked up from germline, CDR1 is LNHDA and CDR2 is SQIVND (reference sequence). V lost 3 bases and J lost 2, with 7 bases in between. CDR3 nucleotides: TGTGCCAGTAGTATGGACAAACAAGAGACCCAGTACTTC. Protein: CASSMDKQETQYF.